The 18 T cell receptor beta chains below all came from one sample that was sequenced in a study of early T cells in non-severe SARS-CoV-2 infection. TCRdb re-called the 5' RACE reads through MiXCR, storing one row per CDR3 protein. The sample shows 40,000 to 50,000 distinct CDR3 sequences, 11% of them seen only once. Material: whole blood. All receptors derive from an adult who was a healthcare worker with PCR-confirmed SARS-CoV-2 infection or an uninfected control (not recorded which).

There are a few counts of this clonotype. The chain recombines TRBV9 with TRBJ1-1; TRBD1 is a possible D gene (5 bases). V was shortened by 3 bases and J by 5 bases, with 14 bases between the two germline ends. The germline gives CDR1 SGDLS, CDR2 YYNGEE. The CDR3 consists of 14 residues. In nucleotides, the CDR3 is TGTGCCAGCAGCGGTCCGGGGGTCGGGACTGAAGCTTTCTTT. Encoded protein: CASSGPGVGTEAFF.

In its sample, this clonotype was seen many times. The gene calls are TRBV11-2 and TRBJ2-4, with a tentative D call TRBD2 (6 bases). CDR1 and CDR2 (germline): SGHAT, FQNNGV. The CDR3 covers 13 residues. V gave up 1 base and J gave up 7 bases, with 8 bases separating them. CDR3 DNA sequence: TGTGCCAGCAGCTTAGCTGGGGGGAACATTCAGTACTTC. It is translated as CASSLAGGNIQYF.

The J gene is TRBJ2-7, the V gene TRBV28; D perhaps matches TRBD2 (6 bases). The CDR3 is made up of 15 amino acids. Trimming cost V 4 bases and J 2 bases, with 15 bases left between them. Germline V gene sequence: CDR1 MDHEN, CDR2 SYDVKM. The CDR3 DNA sequence: TGTGCCAGCAGTTGGGGGGATCGAGCTACCTACGAGCAGTACTTC. Translation: CASSWGDRATYEQYF.

This clonotype was seen many times. J is TRBJ2-7 and V is TRBV7-7; D gene unclear. The CDR3 runs to 13 residues. V dropped 4 bases and J dropped 4 bases, with 11 bases sitting between them. CDR1 and CDR2 from the germline V gene are SSHAT and FNYEAQ (reference sequence). CDR3 region: CASSSNPGYEQYF. CDR3 nucleotide sequence: TGTGCCAGCAGCTCAAACCCTGGGTACGAGCAGTACTTC.

The gene calls are TRBV29-1 and TRBJ2-1; 7 nucleotides agree with TRBD2. The germline V gene encodes CDR1 SQVTM and CDR2 ANQGSEA. There are 13 residues in the CDR3. V gave up 6 bases and J gave up 8 bases; unmatched junction bases: 10. CDR3 protein: CSVGRLADDEQFF. The CDR3 DNA reads TGCAGCGTCGGGCGTCTAGCGGACGATGAGCAGTTCTTC.

This clonotype was counted many times. This sequence joins TRBV18 and TRBJ2-3; unclear D gene. V shed 2 bases and J shed 2 bases, with 14 bases lying between them. The CDR3 has 16 residues. Looked up from germline, CDR1 is KGHSH and CDR2 is LQKENI. The DNA for the CDR3 is TGTGCCAGCTCACCAATGTCGCGGACCACCACAGATACGCAGTATTTT. Translated, it gives CASSPMSRTTTDTQYF. The whole variable domain, remainder taken from reference TRBV18 and TRBJ2-3, is NAGVMQNPRHLVRRRGQEARLRCSPMKGHSHVYWYRQLPEEGLKFMVYLQKENIIDESGMPKERFSAEFPKEGPSILRIQQVVRGDSAAYFCASSPMSRTTTDTQYFGPGTRLTVL.

This clonotype has at least ten counts. The rearrangement joins TRBV20-1 to TRBJ2-1; possible D gene TRBD2, 6 bases. Trimming removed 5 bases from V and 5 bases from J, with 19 bases in between. Per the germline V gene, CDR1 is DFQATT and CDR2 is SNEGSKA (reference sequence). This CDR3 is 15 amino acids long. CDR3: CSAPPRGGINNEQFF. DNA of the CDR3: TGCAGTGCTCCCCCGCGGGGCGGGATCAACAATGAGCAGTTCTTC.

J is TRBJ2-1 and V is TRBV19; TRBD1 matches 7 bases. Germline CDR1 is LNHDA and CDR2 is SQIVND (reference sequence). V lost 5 bases and J lost 10; bases outside the gene matches: 14. The CDR3 is made up of 15 amino acids. CDR3 DNA sequence: TGTGCCAGTAGTCCCTCGGGACAGAGAGGTCCCGAGCAGTTCTTC. It translates to CASSPSGQRGPEQFF.

This clonotype was seen a handful of times. The V gene is TRBV18, the J gene TRBJ2-7, with a weak D call TRBD2 (5 bases). CDR3 length equals 12 residues. The V end lost 6 bases, the J end lost 3 bases, and 9 bases lay between the germline ends. CDR1 KGHSH and CDR2 LQKENI come from the germline V gene. CDR3 nucleotide sequence: TGTGCCAGCTCTGGACTGAACTACGAGCAGTACTTC. Amino acids: CASSGLNYEQYF.

The chain employs TRBV18 and TRBJ2-2, with unresolved D. CDR3 size: 15 residues. Germline V gene lookup returns CDR1 KGHSH and CDR2 LQKENI. V lost 1 base to trimming and J lost 7 bases, with 13 bases between them. The CDR3, as DNA: TGTGCCAGCTCACCACGATTCGTGGGGAACGGGGAGCTGTTTTTT. It specifies CASSPRFVGNGELFF.

There are many counts of this clonotype. This chain joins TRBV28 and TRBJ2-5; D is unresolved. The CDR3 totals 13 residues. Germline V lookup: CDR1 MDHEN, CDR2 SYDVKM. V was clipped by 5 bases and J by 5 bases, with 12 bases between them. The CDR3 DNA follows: TGTGCCAGCAGTCTAGGACGCACGGAGACCCAGTACTTC. Translation gives CASSLGRTETQYF.

The table lists this clonotype with a few counts. V usage is TRBV7-2 and J usage is TRBJ2-7, with D maybe TRBD2 (7 bases). The CDR3 runs to 16 residues. Trimming left V 2 bases short and J 0 bases short, with 14 bases between. Germline-derived CDR1 and CDR2 are SGHTA and FQGNSA. The CDR3 region has the DNA TGTGCCAGCAGCTTAAGTGGGGGCGGGAGCTCCTACGAGCAGTACTTC. This sequence encodes CASSLSGGGSSYEQYF. The full variable domain, with the rest looked up from reference TRBV7-2 and TRBJ2-7, is GAGVSQSPSNKVTEKGKDVELRCDPISGHTALYWYRQSLGQGLEFLIYFQGNSAPDKSGLPSDRFSAERTGGSVSTLTIQRTQQEDSAVYLCASSLSGGGSSYEQYFGPGTRLTVT.

In its sample, this clonotype was seen a few times. V and J are TRBV28 and TRBJ2-2; either TRBD1 or TRBD2 may supply D (5 bases each). Looked up from germline, CDR1 is MDHEN and CDR2 is SYDVKM. Trimming stripped 4 bases from V and 8 bases from J, with 14 bases between. The CDR3 sequence is 14 residues long. In nucleotides, the CDR3 is TGTGCCAGCAGTTCCGGGGCAGGTCGAGGGGAGCTGTTTTTT. Its translation is CASSSGAGRGELFF.

The table lists this clonotype with a few counts. The chain joins TRBV19 to TRBJ2-3; D gene uncertain. The CDR3 runs 15 residues. Deletions cut 5 bases from V and 2 bases from J, with 14 bases between. Germline CDR1 LNHDA, CDR2 SQIVND (reference sequence). The CDR3 reads CASSPITDPTDTQYF. For the CDR3, the DNA is TGTGCCAGTAGTCCAATCACCGACCCCACAGATACGCAGTATTTT.

The gene calls are TRBV6-5 and TRBJ2-1; D might be TRBD2 (5 bases). Trimming removed 6 bases at V and 3 bases at J, with 15 bases between. This CDR3 contains 15 residues. Germline V gene data show CDR1 as MNHEY and CDR2 as SVGAGI. CDR3 sequence reads: CASRRTLHNYNEQFF. The CDR3 DNA follows: TGTGCCAGCAGGCGGACTCTCCACAACTACAATGAGCAGTTCTTC.

This clonotype appeared many times. This chain uses TRBV5-4 with TRBJ2-1; TRBD2 matches 7 bases. V dropped 0 bases and J dropped 7; count of bases not matched to a gene: 10. The CDR3 runs to 16 residues. From germline, CDR1 is SGHNT and CDR2 YYREEE (reference sequence). DNA of the CDR3: TGTGCCAGCAGCTTGGCTAAGACTAGCAGTGCAAATGAGCAGTTCTTC. It codes for CASSLAKTSSANEQFF.

In its sample, this clonotype was seen many times. The rearrangement joins TRBV6-6 to TRBJ2-6; no clear D. CDR3 length equals 13 residues. The V end was cut by 2 bases, the J end by 2 bases, with 1 base between. Germline V lookup: CDR1 MNHNY, CDR2 SVGAGI (reference sequence). CDR3 loop: CASSYPGANVLTF. The CDR3 DNA sequence: TGTGCCAGCAGTTACCCTGGGGCCAACGTCCTGACTTTC.

This chain links TRBV6-2 or TRBV6-3 with TRBJ2-1, with a tentative D call TRBD2 (6 bases). The germline V gene has CDR1 MNHEY and CDR2 SVGEGT. Between the trimmed V and J ends, which lost 6 bases and 4 bases, there was a span of 16 bases. This CDR3 is 15 amino acids long. CDR3 DNA: TGTGCCAGCAGATCGCCGGGACTCAGGTACAATGAGCAGTTCTTC. Protein product: CASRSPGLRYNEQFF.